These 32 T cell receptor beta chains originate from one sample sequenced in a study of response to subunit inactivated influenza vaccine. TCRdb recomputed calls from the RT-PCR reads with MiXCR, one row per CDR3 protein. The data hold about 500,000 distinct CDR3 sequences, with 16% observed a single time. The sample in question was CD4+ T cells sorted from PBMCs, obtained roughly 24 months after vaccination. These receptors originate from a man between 50 and 69 years old who received an inactivated influenza vaccine.

This clonotype was seen a few times. The V call is TRBV5-1, the J call TRBJ1-6; possible D gene TRBD1, 5 bases. The CDR3 extends over 14 amino acids. Germline lookup yields CDR1 SGHRS and CDR2 YFSETQ. The V gene lost 4 bases and the J gene lost 7 bases, with 12 bases spanning the gap. CDR3 residues: CASSIGGLNSPLHF. CDR3 coding DNA: TGCGCCAGCAGCATCGGGGGTTTAAATTCACCCCTCCACTTT.

The sample holds a few counts of this clonotype. The chain carries TRBV20-1 and TRBJ1-5; D possibly corresponds to TRBD1 (5 bases). The germline gives CDR1 DFQATT, CDR2 SNEGSKA (reference sequence). The length of the CDR3 is 17 residues. V lost 2 bases, J lost 2 bases, and 19 bases lay in between. The DNA for the CDR3 is TGCAGTGCTAGACCAGACGCGGCAGGGAAGCGCAATCAGCCCCAGCATTTT. It encodes CSARPDAAGKRNQPQHF.

V usage is TRBV10-3 and J usage is TRBJ2-2; D not certain. In germline, CDR1 is ENHRY, CDR2 SYGVKD. This CDR3 has 14 residues. Trimming stripped 6 bases from V and 2 bases from J, with 10 bases between. CDR3 sequence reads: CAISRTDNTGELFF. The CDR3 DNA reads as TGTGCCATCAGCAGGACGGACAACACCGGGGAGCTGTTTTTT.

This clonotype was picked up a small number of times. The gene calls are TRBV12-3 or TRBV12-4 and TRBJ1-5; D not certain. CDR3 length: 13 amino acids. V was shortened by 3 bases and J by 3 bases, with 6 bases between the two germline ends. The CDR3 DNA is TGTGCCAGCAGTTTCACGTACAATCAGCCCCAGCATTTT. This sequence encodes CASSFTYNQPQHF.

This clonotype was counted at least ten times. This chain links TRBV6-2 or TRBV6-3 with TRBJ2-1; the match to TRBD2 covers 7 bases. In germline, CDR1 is MNHEY, CDR2 SVGEGT. V gave up 5 bases and J gave up 5 bases; unmatched junction bases: 6. The CDR3 contains 14 residues. The CDR3 loop is CASSRLAANNEQFF. CDR3 in DNA: TGTGCCAGCAGTCGGCTAGCGGCAAACAATGAGCAGTTCTTC.

The table lists this clonotype with a few counts. The CDR3 reads CASSLRGGGASETQYF. The DNA for the CDR3 is TGTGCCAGCAGTCTGAGGGGCGGGGGGGCCTCAGAGACCCAGTACTTC. V usage is TRBV12-3 or TRBV12-4 and J usage is TRBJ2-5; TRBD2 aligns across 9 bases. V shed 5 bases, J shed 4 bases, and the junction held 11 bases outside the gene matches. The CDR3 contains 16 residues.

The chain employs TRBV29-1 and TRBJ2-1; D is perhaps TRBD2 (6 bases). Germline V gene lookup returns CDR1 SQVTM and CDR2 ANQGSEA. The CDR3 totals 14 residues. V was cut by 5 bases and J by 7 bases, with 18 bases left in between. CDR3: CSVSSRLRGNEQFF. The CDR3 bases are TGCAGCGTTTCTTCGAGGTTACGGGGGAATGAGCAGTTCTTC.

This clonotype has just a few counts. V gene TRBV18 combines with J gene TRBJ2-5; D call uncertain. This CDR3 contains 12 residues. Trimming removed 4 bases from V and 1 base from J, with 4 bases in between. Germline V gives CDR1 KGHSH, CDR2 LQKENI. In nucleotides, the CDR3 is TGTGCCAGCTCACACAGCCAAGAGACCCAGTACTTC. Translating it yields CASSHSQETQYF.

The chain uses TRBV12-3 or TRBV12-4 and TRBJ2-1, with 15 bases lining up with TRBD2. With V trimmed by 6 bases and J by 4 bases, 4 bases remained unmatched. This CDR3 is 16 amino acids long. In DNA, the CDR3 is TGTGCCAGCAGAGGACTAGCGGGAGGGCGTTACAATGAGCAGTTCTTC. Translating it yields CASRGLAGGRYNEQFF.

The sample holds many counts of this clonotype. This rearrangement joins TRBV7-2 to TRBJ2-5; 8 bases line up with TRBD2. J lost 4 bases, V lost 3 bases, and 7 bases had no gene match. Germline CDR1 reads SGHTA; CDR2 reads FQGNSA. The CDR3 runs 15 residues. The CDR3 is CASSFIPGLGETQYF. The CDR3 DNA reads TGTGCCAGCAGCTTCATACCGGGACTAGGAGAGACCCAGTACTTC. The variable domain in full, completed from reference TRBV7-2 and TRBJ2-5, reads GAGVSQSPSNKVTEKGKDVELRCDPISGHTALYWYRQSLGQGLEFLIYFQGNSAPDKSGLPSDRFSAERTGGSVSTLTIQRTQQEDSAVYLCASSFIPGLGETQYFGPGTRLLVL.

This clonotype was counted only a few times. V usage is TRBV20-1 and J usage is TRBJ2-7; 13 positions match TRBD2. Germline V gene sequence: CDR1 DFQATT, CDR2 SNEGSKA (reference sequence). The CDR3 extends over 15 amino acids. The J segment lost 3 bases and the V segment lost 5 bases, leaving 7 bases of the junction unmatched. CDR3 loop: CSAGGLAGVDYEQYF. The CDR3 nucleotides are TGCAGTGCTGGAGGACTAGCGGGAGTGGACTACGAGCAGTACTTC.

This rearrangement joins TRBV28 to TRBJ1-1; perhaps TRBD1 as D (6 bases). The CDR3 contains 14 residues. V lost 4 bases, J lost 6 bases, and 15 bases lay in between. The germline gives CDR1 MDHEN, CDR2 SYDVKM. CDR3 in amino acids: CASSSWGAGAEAFF. The CDR3 DNA follows: TGTGCCAGCAGTTCTTGGGGGGCTGGGGCTGAAGCTTTCTTT.

CDR3 sequence reads: CASSLGVGNNEQFF. The CDR3 nucleotides read TGTGCCAGCAGCTTAGGAGTAGGGAACAATGAGCAGTTCTTC. The chain recombines TRBV7-2 with TRBJ2-1; D unresolved. The germline CDR1 and CDR2 sequences are SGHTA and FQGNSA. This CDR3 spans 14 amino acids. Trimming cost V 1 base and J 5 bases, with 9 bases left between them. Full variable domain (remainder filled in from reference TRBV7-2 and TRBJ2-1): GAGVSQSPSNKVTEKGKDVELRCDPISGHTALYWYRQSLGQGLEFLIYFQGNSAPDKSGLPSDRFSAERTGGSVSTLTIQRTQQEDSAVYLCASSLGVGNNEQFFGPGTRLTVL.

The rearrangement links TRBV3-1 to TRBJ2-3, with D possibly being TRBD1 (6 bases). The germline V gene has CDR1 LGHDT and CDR2 YNNKEL (reference sequence). V was pared by 1 base and J by 5 bases, with 16 bases between. This CDR3 has 16 residues. The CDR3 sequence: CASSQGPGAHGDTQYF. The CDR3 DNA reads as TGTGCCAGCAGCCAAGGGCCAGGGGCGCACGGAGATACGCAGTATTTT.

This clonotype has a handful of counts. V and J are TRBV7-2 and TRBJ2-1, with unresolved D. This CDR3 comprises 12 residues. Germline V gene lookup returns CDR1 SGHTA and CDR2 FQGNSA. Trimming shortened V by 5 bases and J by 4 bases, and 6 bases separated the two germline ends. The DNA for the CDR3 is TGTGCCAGCAGCCCCTGGTACAATGAGCAGTTCTTC. Protein product: CASSPWYNEQFF.

The sample holds many counts of this clonotype. The gene calls are TRBV4-3 and TRBJ1-2; TRBD1 aligns across 7 bases. The trim removed 1 base at V and 8 bases at J, leaving 4 bases unmatched. Germline lookup yields CDR1 LGHNA and CDR2 YSLEER. The CDR3 covers 13 residues. The CDR3 coding sequence is TGCGCCAGCAGCCAAGGAGGGGGCGTCGGCTACACCTTC. Encoded protein: CASSQGGGVGYTF.

CDR3 amino acids: CASGNRGTGLISLAVSNQPQHF. For the CDR3, the DNA is TGTGCCAGCGGGAATCGGGGGACAGGGCTAATCAGCCTGGCCGTTAGCAATCAGCCCCAGCATTTT. V is TRBV6-4 and J is TRBJ1-5, with 9 bases fitting TRBD1. Trimming at V came to 8 bases and at J to 0 bases, leaving 26 bases not matched to a gene. The CDR3 consists of 22 residues. Germline V CDR1 and CDR2: MRHNA, SNTAGT.

This clonotype appeared a few times. The rearrangement links TRBV7-2 to TRBJ1-2; TRBD1 might be the D (5 bases). Germline CDR1 is SGHTA and CDR2 is FQGNSA. The V gene lost 4 bases and the J gene lost 4 bases, with 13 bases spanning the gap. The CDR3 sequence is 14 residues long. CDR3 sequence reads: CASSWRRGSYGYTF. The CDR3 DNA is TGTGCCAGCAGCTGGAGGCGGGGGTCCTATGGCTACACCTTC.

This clonotype was recorded a few times. The J gene is TRBJ2-5, the V gene TRBV4-2, with D possibly being TRBD1 (6 bases). From germline, CDR1 is LGHNA and CDR2 YNFKEQ. V was trimmed by 1 base and J by 2 bases, leaving 11 bases between them. The CDR3 sequence is 15 residues long. The DNA of the CDR3 is TGTGCCAGCAGCCAAGGAAACAGGGCGCAAGAGACCCAGTACTTC. It yields the protein CASSQGNRAQETQYF.

This clonotype was detected only a few times. The V and J genes are TRBV29-1 and TRBJ2-7; 13 bases match TRBD2. Germline assignment: CDR1 SQVTM and CDR2 ANQGSEA. Trimming took 4 bases from V and 6 from J; bases not matched to a gene: 12. The CDR3 consists of 16 residues. Here the CDR3 reads CSVGSDRLAGGSEQYF. In DNA, the CDR3 is TGCAGCGTTGGTTCCGATAGACTAGCGGGGGGCTCCGAGCAGTACTTC.

The table lists this clonotype with a few counts. The rearrangement links TRBV20-1 to TRBJ2-3; 8 nucleotides line up with TRBD2. This CDR3 contains 14 residues. V trimming: 6 bases; J trimming: 1 base; junction bases outside the gene matches: 6. Looked up from germline, CDR1 is DFQATT and CDR2 is SNEGSKA (reference sequence). This CDR3 is CSATGSGGTDTQYF. CDR3 bases: TGCAGTGCCACGGGTAGCGGGGGCACAGATACGCAGTATTTT.

This clonotype occurred a few times. This chain's CDR3 is CAISVRLAGETQYF. The CDR3 DNA reads TGTGCCATCAGTGTTCGACTAGCGGGAGAGACCCAGTACTTC. The rearrangement links TRBV10-3 to TRBJ2-5; 10 nucleotides line up with TRBD2. The CDR3 runs to 14 residues. J lost 4 bases, V lost 4 bases, and 3 bases had no gene match. Germline V CDR1 and CDR2: ENHRY, SYGVKD.

The chain couples TRBV11-2 to TRBJ2-1; D might be TRBD2 (5 bases). The ends were cut back, 5 bases at V and 7 bases at J, with 18 bases in the middle. Germline loops: CDR1 SGHAT, CDR2 FQNNGV. The CDR3 runs to 15 residues. The CDR3 loop is CASSPFLREINEQFF. DNA of the CDR3: TGTGCCAGCAGCCCCTTTCTTAGGGAGATTAATGAGCAGTTCTTC.

This clonotype was counted between two and nine times. The V gene is TRBV9, the J gene TRBJ1-1; weak D call: TRBD1 (6 bases). Looked up from germline, CDR1 is SGDLS and CDR2 is YYNGEE. V lost 2 bases to trimming and J lost 6 bases, with 17 bases between them. The CDR3 is 15 residues long. CDR3 nucleotides: TGTGCCAGCAGCGTGGGGGGGGGCGGAGGGGCTGAAGCTTTCTTT. As protein: CASSVGGGGGAEAFF.

This clonotype was seen at least ten times. The chain carries TRBV12-3 or TRBV12-4 and TRBJ1-2; 7 bases agree with TRBD1. Unmatched junction bases numbered 20, after V lost 7 bases and J lost 6 bases. The CDR3 has 17 amino acids. The CDR3 bases are TGTGCCAGCAATAAAGGGACAGCATGGGGTCCTTTAGATGGCTACACCTTC. Residues: CASNKGTAWGPLDGYTF.

V is TRBV9 and J is TRBJ2-6, with D perhaps assigned TRBD1 or TRBD2 (5 bases each). This CDR3 comprises 15 residues. V lost 3 bases to trimming and J lost 4 bases, with 11 bases between them. Germline assignment: CDR1 SGDLS and CDR2 YYNGEE. The CDR3 DNA follows: TGTGCCAGCAGCGCCCAGGGAGCGGGGGCCAACGTCCTGACTTTC. Its translation is CASSAQGAGANVLTF.

This clonotype was seen a few times. The V gene is TRBV20-1, the J gene TRBJ2-5; perhaps D is TRBD1 or TRBD2 (5 bases each). Trimming cost V 0 bases and J 5 bases, with 13 bases left between them. CDR1 is DFQATT, CDR2 SNEGSKA, per germline (reference sequence). This CDR3 has 14 amino acids. CDR3 nucleotides: TGCAGTGCTAGAGATGGGGGTGCCCTCGAGACCCAGTACTTC. This sequence encodes CSARDGGALETQYF.

This clonotype occurred a few times. In DNA, the CDR3 is TGCGCCAGCAGCTCCGCCCATCGTGGGGGCCCGGCTAGCACAGATACGCAGTATTTT. Translated, it gives CASSSAHRGGPASTDTQYF. The rearrangement links TRBV4-1 to TRBJ2-3; a weak D match, TRBD1 (6 bases). CDR1 and CDR2 from the germline V gene are MGHRA and YSYEKL. The CDR3 extends over 19 amino acids. Trimming removed 5 bases at V and 0 bases at J, with 24 bases between.

The chain's CDR3 is CASSGDPGQGVSRPEAFF. The CDR3, as DNA: TGTGCCAGCAGTGGAGACCCGGGACAGGGGGTCTCCCGACCTGAAGCTTTCTTT. The V call is TRBV25-1, the J call TRBJ1-1; 11 bases line up with TRBD1. The germline CDR1 and CDR2 sequences are MGHDK and SYGVNS. The V gene end was trimmed by 4 bases and the J gene end by 6 bases; junction bases not matched to a gene: 16. This CDR3 spans 18 amino acids.

This clonotype was seen a handful of times. The V gene is TRBV7-8, the J gene TRBJ2-3; 9 nucleotides match TRBD2. The CDR3 covers 16 residues. CDR1 and CDR2 from the germline V gene are SGHVS and FQNEAQ. The trim removed 1 base at V and 5 bases at J, leaving 7 bases unmatched. DNA for the CDR3: TGTGCCAGCAGCTTAGGTCGCGGGAGGGCGGGAGATACGCAGTATTTT. It is translated as CASSLGRGRAGDTQYF.

The V and J genes are TRBV2 and TRBJ2-2, with 7 bases aligning to TRBD1. CDR1 and CDR2 (germline): SNHLY, FYNNEI. CDR3 length: 15 amino acids. The junction had 11 bases not matched to a gene; V was cut back by 7 bases and J by 6 bases. As DNA, the CDR3 is TGTGCCAGCATACGACAGGGAAATTCTGCCGGGGAGCTGTTTTTT. Protein: CASIRQGNSAGELFF.

This clonotype occurred a few times. V is TRBV27 and J is TRBJ2-1, with 10 positions matching TRBD2. J gave up 7 bases and V 6 bases, and 9 bases lay outside the gene matches. The CDR3 length is 15 residues. Germline V gene data show CDR1 as MNHEY and CDR2 as SMNVEV (reference sequence). CDR3 bases: TGTGCCAGCAGCCTAGCGGGGGCTGCGGGGAATGAGCAGTTCTTC. Encoded protein: CASSLAGAAGNEQFF.